The 21 T cell receptor beta chains below were found in one sample sequenced in a study of shared clonotypes between healthy human individuals. The assay was immunoSEQ multiplex PCR, and TCRdb's table has in-frame clones only and misses some. The profile shows some 1 million clones, more than 60% of them singletons. The sample taken for sequencing was memory CD4+ T cells sorted from blood. Subset described: CD45RA-negative fraction. These receptors were obtained from a man aged 18 to 35 in good health.

The chain carries TRBV5-6 and TRBJ2-1; the D gene is possibly TRBD1 (6 bases). Trimming took off 3 bases at V and 1 base at J, with 14 bases between the two ends. This CDR3 contains 16 residues. Germline V gene sequence: CDR1 SGHDT, CDR2 YYEEEE. In nucleotides, the CDR3 is TGTGCCAGCAGCTCTCAGGGGCGACTGTCCTACAATGAGCAGTTCTTC. Translated: CASSSQGRLSYNEQFF.

This chain uses TRBV6-5 with TRBJ2-1; perhaps TRBD2 as D (5 bases). V lost 0 bases to trimming and J lost 9 bases, with 9 bases between them. The V gene's germline CDR1 is MNHEY and CDR2 SVGAGI. The CDR3 runs 13 residues. The CDR3 DNA is TGTGCCAGCAGTTACTCTCGGGGAAGTGAGCAGTTCTTC. The encoded protein is CASSYSRGSEQFF.

The J gene is TRBJ2-7, the V gene TRBV6-6; tentative D call: TRBD1 (7 bases). The V and J ends lost 6 bases and 3 bases respectively, with 15 bases between them. CDR3 size: 14 residues. From germline, CDR1 is MNHNY and CDR2 SVGAGI (reference sequence). CDR3 bases: TGTGCCAGCAGACCCCCGGGGGACAGCTACGAGCAGTACTTC. Its translation is CASRPPGDSYEQYF.

V usage is TRBV6-4 and J usage is TRBJ2-7; D remains unclear. The ends were cut back, 3 bases at V and 3 bases at J, with 21 bases in the middle. CDR3 length equals 17 residues. Germline V gene data show CDR1 as MRHNA and CDR2 as SNTAGT. CDR3 in DNA: TGTGCCAGCAGTGAAAGTCGAGCCGAGACCTTACTCTACGAGCAGTACTTC. It translates to CASSESRAETLLYEQYF.

This chain links TRBV7-9 with TRBJ2-5; TRBD2 matches 10 bases. CDR3 length: 18 residues. Germline V gene sequence: CDR1 SEHNR, CDR2 FQNEAQ (reference sequence). The trim removed 3 bases at V and 4 bases at J, leaving 14 bases unmatched. The CDR3 DNA reads TGTGCCAGCAGCTTTTCAGCGGGAGGGAGAAACCTTAGAGAGACCCAGTACTTC. Translating gives CASSFSAGGRNLRETQYF. Combining the CDR3 with reference TRBV7-9 and TRBJ2-5 gives the whole variable domain DTGVSQNPRHKITKRGQNVTFRCDPISEHNRLYWYRQTLGQGPEFLTYFQNEAQLEKSRLLSDRFSAERPKGSFSTLEIQRTEQGDSAMYLCASSFSAGGRNLRETQYFGPGTRLLVL.

The gene calls are TRBV6-1 and TRBJ1-2; perhaps TRBD1 as D (5 bases). The CDR3 has 12 residues. V lost 11 bases and J lost 0, with 10 bases in between. Germline V gene data show CDR1 as MNHNS and CDR2 as SASEGT. This chain's CDR3 is CAAMTANYGYTF. Written as DNA, the CDR3 is TGTGCCGCTATGACAGCTAACTATGGCTACACCTTC.

Remarks on this clone: The same CDR3 is also encoded by other DNA sequences in this sample. The chain couples TRBV6-1 to TRBJ1-5; 9 nucleotides align to TRBD1. V was clipped by 4 bases and J by 7 bases; unmatched bases: 5. Germline V gene sequence: CDR1 MNHNS, CDR2 SASEGT. The CDR3 covers 14 residues. Here the CDR3 DNA reads TGTGCCAGCAGTGCGACAGGGGGGAACCAGCCCCAGCATTTT. It yields the protein CASSATGGNQPQHF.

The chain employs TRBV6-5 and TRBJ1-1, with D unresolved. Trimming pared 7 bases from V and 5 bases from J, leaving 17 bases between. This CDR3 contains 14 residues. Germline V gene sequence: CDR1 MNHEY, CDR2 SVGAGI. CDR3 loop: CASTLSAGFTEAFF. In DNA form, the CDR3 reads TGTGCCAGCACGCTCTCTGCAGGATTTACTGAAGCTTTCTTT.

The chain joins TRBV2 to TRBJ2-3, with no clear D. Germline lookup yields CDR1 SNHLY and CDR2 FYNNEI. With 7 bases removed from V and 3 bases from J, the gap between germline ends came to 14 bases. This CDR3 comprises 14 residues. The CDR3 loop is CASTTARRTDTQYF. As DNA, the CDR3 is TGTGCCAGCACGACCGCTAGAAGGACAGATACGCAGTATTTT.

Remarks on this clone: Since a much larger clone is just one base distant, this may be a read error. The sample carries other DNA sequences with the same CDR3. The genes are TRBV28 and TRBJ1-2; D is unresolved. The CDR3 has 11 amino acids. Germline assignment: CDR1 MDHEN and CDR2 SYDVKM. V lost 4 bases and J 4 bases, leaving 4 bases between the germline ends. CDR3 coding DNA: TGTGCCAGCAGTTCTCCCTATGGCTACACCTTC. Translating it yields CASSSPYGYTF.

The genes are TRBV5-1 and TRBJ1-1, with D perhaps TRBD1 (5 bases). The V end was cut by 5 bases, the J end by 0 bases, with 11 bases between. CDR1 and CDR2 (germline): SGHRS, YFSETQ. This CDR3 comprises 14 residues. In DNA form, the CDR3 reads TGCGCCAGCAGGGGGACGGAGATGAACACTGAAGCTTTCTTT. Encoded protein: CASRGTEMNTEAFF.

This clone was observed a few times. The chain employs TRBV28 and TRBJ2-6, with a tentative D call TRBD1 (6 bases). Germline CDR1 and CDR2: MDHEN and SYDVKM. The CDR3 has 17 residues. The V and J ends lost 5 bases and 0 bases respectively, with 14 bases between them. CDR3 region: CASSAPLGGSGANVLTF. DNA for the CDR3: TGTGCCAGCAGTGCTCCCTTAGGGGGCTCTGGGGCCAACGTCCTGACTTTC.

The V and J genes are TRBV18 and TRBJ1-6; D gene uncertain. CDR1 and CDR2 (germline): KGHSH, LQKENI. The CDR3 contains 15 residues. The germline V and J ends were trimmed by 8 bases and 5 bases, with 16 bases remaining between them. The CDR3 sequence: CASRGSTGDNSPLHF. In nucleotides, the CDR3 is TGTGCCAGCCGCGGGTCAACCGGGGATAATTCACCCCTCCACTTT.

This sequence joins TRBV13 and TRBJ1-6; D is ambiguous. CDR3 length: 15 amino acids. Germline CDR1 is PRHDT and CDR2 is FYEKMQ (reference sequence). Trimming left V 1 base short and J 3 bases short, with 7 bases between. The DNA for the CDR3 is TGTGCCAGCAGCTTAGCGAGAGGCTATAATTCACCCCTCCACTTT. It is translated as CASSLARGYNSPLHF. The full variable domain, its missing parts supplied by reference TRBV13 and TRBJ1-6, is AAGVIQSPRHLIKEKRETATLKCYPIPRHDTVYWYQQGPGQDPQFLISFYEKMQSDKGSIPDRFSAQQFSDYHSELNMSSLELGDSALYFCASSLARGYNSPLHFGNGTRLTVT.

The chain combines TRBV4-3 with TRBJ2-3, with D tentatively TRBD1 or TRBD2 (6 bases each). This CDR3 region has 16 residues. The ends were cut back, 1 base at V and 4 bases at J, with 15 bases in the middle. Germline V gene data show CDR1 as LGHNA and CDR2 as YSLEER. CDR3 loop: CASSQVRGVGPDTQYF. Here the CDR3 DNA reads TGCGCCAGCAGCCAAGTGAGGGGGGTTGGCCCAGATACGCAGTATTTT.

The V and J genes are TRBV30 and TRBJ1-5; D uncertain. V gave up 0 bases and J gave up 6 bases, with 9 bases separating them. The CDR3 is made up of 13 amino acids. The germline V gene encodes CDR1 GTSNPN and CDR2 SVGIG (reference sequence). CDR3 DNA: TGTGCCTGGAGTGTAACGGGAAGTCAGCCCCAGCATTTT. Residues: CAWSVTGSQPQHF.

The chain carries TRBV6-4 and TRBJ1-2, with a tentative D call TRBD1 (6 bases). This CDR3 spans 15 amino acids. The germline gives CDR1 MRHNA, CDR2 SNTAGT. V lost 8 bases, J lost 5 bases, and 21 bases lay in between. CDR3 region: CASGQGLAGAYGYTF. The CDR3 DNA sequence: TGTGCCAGCGGCCAGGGTTTGGCAGGGGCTTATGGCTACACCTTC.

The rearrangement links TRBV6-5 to TRBJ2-3, with 7 bases identical to TRBD2. This CDR3 region has 16 residues. V was clipped by 0 bases and J by 1 base; unmatched bases: 4. Germline V CDR1 and CDR2: MNHEY, SVGAGI. The CDR3: CASSYSSGIRTDTQYF. CDR3 bases: TGTGCCAGCAGTTACTCCAGCGGGATACGCACAGATACGCAGTATTTT.

The rearrangement uses TRBV5-4 and TRBJ1-2; D is undetermined. Germline CDR1 SGHNT, CDR2 YYREEE (reference sequence). Deletions cut 4 bases from V and 3 bases from J, with 7 bases between. The CDR3 extends over 12 amino acids. CDR3: CASSTTYYGYTF. The CDR3 nucleotides read TGTGCCAGCAGCACGACATACTATGGCTACACCTTC.

The chain has TRBV12-5 and TRBJ2-5; the match to TRBD2 covers 7 bases. V was pared by 5 bases and J by 5 bases, with 11 bases of the junction left unmatched. The CDR3 covers 15 residues. Germline V lookup: CDR1 LGHNT, CDR2 FRNRAP. CDR3 residues: CASGPPGIGRETQYF. The DNA of the CDR3 is TGTGCTAGTGGTCCCCCCGGAATCGGGAGGGAGACCCAGTACTTC. The full variable domain, rest sourced from reference TRBV12-5 and TRBJ2-5, is DARVTQTPRHKVTEMGQEVTMRCQPILGHNTVFWYRQTMMQGLELLAYFRNRAPLDDSGMPKDRFSAEMPDATLATLKIQPSEPRDSAVYFCASGPPGIGRETQYFGPGTRLLVL.

This rearrangement joins TRBV7-9 to TRBJ2-1; weak D call: TRBD2 (5 bases). V lost 2 bases to trimming and J lost 8 bases, with 22 bases between them. This CDR3 is 17 amino acids long. Germline V lookup: CDR1 SEHNR, CDR2 FQNEAQ (reference sequence). CDR3 DNA: TGTGCCAGCAGCTTAAAGCGGCTAGCTACTGGTTCTGATGAGCAGTTCTTC. Translation: CASSLKRLATGSDEQFF.